The 9 T cell receptor beta chains given below trace back to one sample, sequenced in a study of sequential checkpoint blockade in melanoma. Method: immunoSEQ multiplex PCR; TCRdb's copy keeps in-frame clones and lacks some. The sample lists about 15,000 clones, around 77% occurring once. Treatment: randomized to nivolumab then ipilimumab (arm A) or the reverse (arm B). Material: CD8+ T cells sorted from blood (inferred from file names), obtained from a patient given nivolumab and ipilimumab in sequence. Receptors were obtained from a human donor with melanoma.

The chain has TRBV10-3 and TRBJ2-7; 7 bases map to TRBD1. Germline V gene data show CDR1 as ENHRY and CDR2 as SYGVKD. This CDR3 is 16 amino acids long. The junction had 18 bases not matched to a gene; V was cut back by 11 bases and J by 2 bases. The chain's CDR3 is CALAPTGTDKTYEQYF. DNA for the CDR3: TGTGCCCTCGCCCCTACCGGGACAGATAAAACCTACGAGCAGTACTTC.

This clone was seen a few times. V and J are TRBV4-2 and TRBJ2-5, with TRBD2 matching over 14 bases. The DNA end is a closer match to TRBJ2-7, so the J assignment may be wrong. The CDR3 extends over 18 amino acids. Looked up from germline, CDR1 is LGHNA and CDR2 is YNFKEQ. CDR3 in DNA: TGTGCCAGAAGCTTGGAAGGGACTAGCGGGAGTCAAAGGGACGAGCAGTACTTC. It specifies CARSLEGTSGSQRDEQYF.

V is TRBV29-1 and J is TRBJ2-1; a possible D gene is TRBD1 (6 bases). Germline V gene data show CDR1 as SQVTM and CDR2 as ANQGSEA. Trimming took 6 bases from V and 1 from J, leaving 13 bases between them. The CDR3 runs 14 residues. For the CDR3, the DNA is TGCAGCGTAGACCGGGACACGTCCTACAATGAGCAGTTCTTC. It yields the protein CSVDRDTSYNEQFF.

This clone was observed once. The CDR3: CASSQGLGLGYEQFF. The CDR3 DNA reads TGTGCCAGCAGCCAGGGTTTGGGACTAGGCTATGAGCAGTTCTTC. The genes are TRBV7-8 and TRBJ2-1, with TRBD2 identical over 8 bases. Trimming cost V 5 bases and J 8 bases; bases outside gene matches: 11. Germline V gene data show CDR1 as SGHVS and CDR2 as FQNEAQ. The CDR3 has 15 residues.

The CDR3 reads CASSLGQPGLETEAFF. The CDR3 nucleotides are TGTGCCAGCAGCCTGGGACAGCCCGGGTTGGAAACTGAAGCTTTCTTT. J is TRBJ1-1 and V is TRBV27; 7 bases fit TRBD1. This CDR3 is 16 amino acids long. Germline V gene lookup returns CDR1 MNHEY and CDR2 SMNVEV (reference sequence). Trimming took 6 bases from V and 5 from J; bases not matched to a gene: 15.

The chain recombines TRBV10-2 with TRBJ2-3; 13 bases match TRBD2. The CDR3 is 16 residues long. J lost 5 bases, V lost 6 bases, and 8 bases had no gene match. CDR1 WSHSY and CDR2 SAAADI come from the germline V gene. The CDR3 coding sequence is TGCGCCAGCAGCCGGGGACTAGCGGGGCCTCGAGATACGCAGTATTTT. Translating it yields CASSRGLAGPRDTQYF.

Here the CDR3 reads CASSDSGGDGSNEQFF. CDR3 DNA sequence: TGTGCCAGCAGTGACTCAGGAGGGGACGGCTCAAATGAGCAGTTCTTC. The V call is TRBV6-4, the J call TRBJ2-1, with D possibly matching TRBD2 (6 bases). The CDR3 is 16 residues long. The germline CDR1 and CDR2 sequences are MRHNA and SNTAGT. Trimming pared 0 bases from V and 7 bases from J, leaving 16 bases between.

This chain connects TRBV27 to TRBJ2-7, with D possibly being TRBD2 (6 bases). Germline V lookup: CDR1 MNHEY, CDR2 SMNVEV (reference sequence). The CDR3 loop spans 14 amino acids. Trimming left V 2 bases short and J 5 bases short, with 13 bases between. CDR3 DNA sequence: TGTGCCAGCAGTTTACTCGGGAGCGGTAACGAGCAGTACTTC. Translating it yields CASSLLGSGNEQYF.

This clone was picked up one time. The J gene is TRBJ1-2, the V gene TRBV4-1; 11 bases align to TRBD1. Looked up from germline, CDR1 is MGHRA and CDR2 is YSYEKL. The CDR3 length is 15 residues. V trimming: 5 bases; J trimming: 3 bases; junction bases outside the gene matches: 5. CDR3 in amino acids: CASSSPGQGDYGYTF. The CDR3 DNA is TGCGCCAGCAGCTCCCCGGGACAGGGGGACTATGGCTACACCTTC.